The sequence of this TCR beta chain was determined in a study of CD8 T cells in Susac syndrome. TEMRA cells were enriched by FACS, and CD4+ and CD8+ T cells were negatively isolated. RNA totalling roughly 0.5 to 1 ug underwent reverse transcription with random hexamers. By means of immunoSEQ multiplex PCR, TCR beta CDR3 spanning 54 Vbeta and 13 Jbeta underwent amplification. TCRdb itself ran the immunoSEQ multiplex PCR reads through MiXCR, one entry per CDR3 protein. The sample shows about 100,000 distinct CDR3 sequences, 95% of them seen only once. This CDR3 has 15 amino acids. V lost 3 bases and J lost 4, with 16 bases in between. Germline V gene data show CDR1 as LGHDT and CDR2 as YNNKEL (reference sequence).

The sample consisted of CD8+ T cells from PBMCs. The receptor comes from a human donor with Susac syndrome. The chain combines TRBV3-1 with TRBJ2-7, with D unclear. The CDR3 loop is CASSQALRGEYEQYF. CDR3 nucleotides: TGTGCCAGCAGCCAGGCTCTGAGAGGAGAGTACGAGCAGTACTTC.